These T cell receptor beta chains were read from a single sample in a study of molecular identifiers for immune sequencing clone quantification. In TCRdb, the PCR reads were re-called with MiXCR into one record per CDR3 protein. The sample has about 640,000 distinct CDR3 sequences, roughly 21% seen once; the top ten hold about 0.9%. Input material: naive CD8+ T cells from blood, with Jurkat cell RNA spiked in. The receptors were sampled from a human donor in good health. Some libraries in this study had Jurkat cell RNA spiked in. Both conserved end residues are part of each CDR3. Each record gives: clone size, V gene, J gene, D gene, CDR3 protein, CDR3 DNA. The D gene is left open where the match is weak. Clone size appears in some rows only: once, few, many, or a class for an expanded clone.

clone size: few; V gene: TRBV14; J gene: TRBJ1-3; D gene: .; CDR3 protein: CASSQVHVSGNTIYF; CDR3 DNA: TGTGCCAGCAGCCAAGTACACGTGTCTGGAAACACCATATATTTT
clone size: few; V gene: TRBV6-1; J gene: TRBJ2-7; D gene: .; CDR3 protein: CASSEADLYEQYF; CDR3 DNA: TGTGCCAGCAGTGAAGCGGATCTCTACGAGCAGTACTTC
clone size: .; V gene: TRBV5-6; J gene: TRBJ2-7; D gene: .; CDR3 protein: CASSLRTGVRLDEQYF; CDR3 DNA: TGTGCCAGCAGCTTGAGAACCGGGGTACGCCTGGACGAGCAGTACTTC
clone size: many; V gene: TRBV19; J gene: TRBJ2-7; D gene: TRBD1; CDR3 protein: CASKSTGGGYEQYF; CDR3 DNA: TGTGCCAGTAAGAGTACAGGGGGCGGCTACGAGCAGTACTTC
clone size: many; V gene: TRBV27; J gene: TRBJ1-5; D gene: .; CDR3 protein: CASSSGWPYSNQPQHF; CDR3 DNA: TGTGCCAGCAGTTCGGGCTGGCCCTATAGCAATCAGCCCCAGCATTTT
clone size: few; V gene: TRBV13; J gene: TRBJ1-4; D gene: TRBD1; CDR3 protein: CASSAGQGVRTNEKLFF; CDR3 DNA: TGTGCCAGCAGCGCAGGACAGGGGGTTAGAACTAATGAAAAACTGTTTTTT
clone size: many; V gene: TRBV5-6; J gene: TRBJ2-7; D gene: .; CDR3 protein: CASNPRQDYEQYF; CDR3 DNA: TGTGCCAGCAACCCGAGGCAGGACTACGAGCAGTACTTC
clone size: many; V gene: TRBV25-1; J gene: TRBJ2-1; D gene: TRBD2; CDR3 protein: CASSGLKGGLAYEQFF; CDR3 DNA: TGTGCCAGCAGTGGACTGAAGGGAGGGCTGGCGTATGAGCAGTTCTTC
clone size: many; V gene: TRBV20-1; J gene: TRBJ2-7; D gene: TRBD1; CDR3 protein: CSADRVSEQYF; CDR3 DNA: TGCAGTGCTGACAGGGTTTCCGAGCAGTACTTC
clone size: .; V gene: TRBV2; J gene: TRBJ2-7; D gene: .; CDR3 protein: CASSEAGLAPYEQYF; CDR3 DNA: TGTGCCAGCAGTGAAGCAGGGCTAGCGCCGTACGAGCAGTACTTC
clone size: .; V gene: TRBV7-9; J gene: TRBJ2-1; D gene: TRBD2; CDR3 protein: CASSPQRESSYNEQFF; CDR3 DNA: TGTGCCAGCAGCCCCCAGCGGGAGAGCTCCTACAATGAGCAGTTCTTC
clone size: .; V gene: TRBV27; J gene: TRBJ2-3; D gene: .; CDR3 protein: CASSVQGLGTDTQYF; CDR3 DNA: TGTGCCAGCAGTGTCCAGGGGTTGGGCACAGATACGCAGTATTTT
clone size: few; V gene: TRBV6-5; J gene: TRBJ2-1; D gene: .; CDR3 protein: CASSYSRKNNEQFF; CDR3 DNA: TGTGCCAGCAGTTACTCGAGAAAAAACAATGAGCAGTTCTTC
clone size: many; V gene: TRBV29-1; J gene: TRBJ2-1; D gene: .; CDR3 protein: CSVPDNNEQFF; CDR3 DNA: TGCAGCGTCCCGGATAACAATGAGCAGTTCTTC
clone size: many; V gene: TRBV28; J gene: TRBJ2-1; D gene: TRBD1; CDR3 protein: CASSQPSGTGVPTYNEQFF; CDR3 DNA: TGTGCCAGCAGTCAACCATCCGGGACAGGGGTCCCTACTTACAATGAGCAGTTCTTC
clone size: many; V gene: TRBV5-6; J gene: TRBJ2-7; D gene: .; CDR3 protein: CASRAFQGHEQYF; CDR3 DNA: TGTGCCAGCAGAGCTTTTCAGGGACACGAGCAGTACTTC
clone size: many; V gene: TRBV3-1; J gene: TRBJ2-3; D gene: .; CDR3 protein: CASSPGRGGNTDTQYF; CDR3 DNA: TGTGCCAGCAGCCCCGGCCGCGGGGGCAACACAGATACGCAGTATTTT
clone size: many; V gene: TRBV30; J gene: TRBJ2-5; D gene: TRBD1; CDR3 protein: CAWTPGQGSETQYF; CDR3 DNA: TGTGCCTGGACCCCGGGACAGGGGAGCGAGACCCAGTACTTC
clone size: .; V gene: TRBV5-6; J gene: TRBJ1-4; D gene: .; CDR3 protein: CASSSLNGYTNEKLFF; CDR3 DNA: TGTGCCAGCAGCTCATTAAATGGGTACACTAATGAAAAACTGTTTTTT
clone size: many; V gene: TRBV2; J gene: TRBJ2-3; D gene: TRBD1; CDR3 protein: CGLTPWDRGQDTQYF; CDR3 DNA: TGTGGATTAACACCGTGGGACAGGGGGCAAGATACGCAGTATTTT
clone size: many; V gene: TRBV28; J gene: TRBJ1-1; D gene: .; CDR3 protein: CASGGAHGTEAFF; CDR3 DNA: TGTGCCAGCGGGGGGGCGCATGGGACTGAAGCTTTCTTT
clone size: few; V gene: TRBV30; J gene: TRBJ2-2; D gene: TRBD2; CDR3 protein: CAWSSGRSGELFF; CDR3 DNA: TGTGCCTGGAGTTCCGGGAGGTCCGGGGAGCTGTTTTTT
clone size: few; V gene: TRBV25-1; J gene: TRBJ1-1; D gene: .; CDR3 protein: CASSEFEDSLNTEAFF; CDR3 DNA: TGTGCCAGCAGTGAATTTGAGGACAGTCTTAACACTGAAGCTTTCTTT
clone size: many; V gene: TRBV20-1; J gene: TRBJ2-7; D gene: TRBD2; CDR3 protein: CSANPRELIPEQYF; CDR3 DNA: TGCAGTGCCAATCCGCGGGAGCTAATTCCGGAGCAGTACTTC
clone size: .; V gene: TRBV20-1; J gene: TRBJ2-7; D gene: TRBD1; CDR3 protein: CSARYRTGGPYEQYF; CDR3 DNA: TGCAGTGCTAGGTACCGGACAGGGGGGCCCTACGAGCAGTACTTC
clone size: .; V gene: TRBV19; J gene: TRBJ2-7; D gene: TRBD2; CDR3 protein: CASSISGLANSNGEQYF; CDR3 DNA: TGTGCCAGTAGTATATCGGGACTAGCGAACTCCAATGGGGAGCAGTACTTC
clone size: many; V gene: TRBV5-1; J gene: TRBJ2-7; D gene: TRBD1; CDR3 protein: CASSSPKQGASYEQYF; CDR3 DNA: TGCGCCAGCAGCTCGCCCAAACAGGGGGCCTCCTACGAGCAGTACTTC
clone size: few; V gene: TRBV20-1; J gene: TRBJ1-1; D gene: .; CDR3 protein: CSARAAGYTEAFF; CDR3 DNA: TGCAGTGCTAGAGCGGCAGGGTACACTGAAGCTTTCTTT
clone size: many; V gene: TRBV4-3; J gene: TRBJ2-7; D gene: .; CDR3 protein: CASSQDLWGAYEQYF; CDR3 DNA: TGCGCCAGCAGCCAAGATCTTTGGGGGGCTTACGAGCAGTACTTC
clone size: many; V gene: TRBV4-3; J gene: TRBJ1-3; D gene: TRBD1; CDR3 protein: CASSQDRQGLGNTIYF; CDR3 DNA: TGCGCCAGCAGCCAAGACAGACAGGGGCTGGGAAACACCATATATTTT
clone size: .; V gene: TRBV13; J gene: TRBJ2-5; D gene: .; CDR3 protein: CASSLGLGPQTQVTQYF; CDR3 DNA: TGTGCCAGCAGCTTAGGCCTAGGGCCCCAGACTCAAGTGACCCAGTACTTC
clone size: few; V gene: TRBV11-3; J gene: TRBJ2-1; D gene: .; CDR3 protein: CASNRGGPADEQFF; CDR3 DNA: TGTGCCAGCAACCGGGGTGGCCCCGCCGATGAGCAGTTCTTC
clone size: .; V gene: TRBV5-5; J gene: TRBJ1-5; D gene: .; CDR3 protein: CASSSRTGPLERNQPQHF; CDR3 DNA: TGTGCCAGCAGCTCCCGCACCGGGCCGCTGGAACGCAATCAGCCCCAGCATTTT
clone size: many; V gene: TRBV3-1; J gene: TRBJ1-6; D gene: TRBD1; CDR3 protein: CASSQRIGDRGNSPLHF; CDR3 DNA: TGTGCCAGCAGCCAACGGATCGGGGACAGGGGTAATTCACCCCTCCACTTT
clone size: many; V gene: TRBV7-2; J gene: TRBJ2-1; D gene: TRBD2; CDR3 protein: CASSLARGRRYNEQFF; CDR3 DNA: TGTGCCAGCAGCTTAGCTCGCGGGAGGCGTTACAATGAGCAGTTCTTC
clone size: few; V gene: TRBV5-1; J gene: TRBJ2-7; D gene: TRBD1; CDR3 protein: CASSLVQGEREQYF; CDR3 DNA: TGCGCCAGCAGCTTGGTTCAGGGGGAGAGGGAGCAGTACTTC
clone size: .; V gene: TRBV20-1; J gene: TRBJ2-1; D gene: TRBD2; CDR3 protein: CSARAAGGIYNEQFF; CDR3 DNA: TGCAGTGCTAGAGCGGCGGGGGGAATTTACAATGAGCAGTTCTTC
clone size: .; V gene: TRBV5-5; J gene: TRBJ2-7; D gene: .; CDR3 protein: CASSLGEGVLGQYF; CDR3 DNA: TGTGCCAGCAGCTTGGGAGAGGGGGTCTTGGGGCAGTACTTC
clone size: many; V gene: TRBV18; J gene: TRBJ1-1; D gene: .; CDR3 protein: CASSREGGAPGTEAFF; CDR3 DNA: TGTGCCAGCTCTCGAGAAGGGGGGGCCCCGGGCACTGAAGCTTTCTTT
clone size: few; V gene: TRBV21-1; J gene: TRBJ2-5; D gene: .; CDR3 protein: CASSVDRGHRETQYF; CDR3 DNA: TGTGCCAGCAGCGTAGACAGGGGGCATCGGGAGACCCAGTACTTC
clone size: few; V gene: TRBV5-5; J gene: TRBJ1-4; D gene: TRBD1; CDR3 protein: CASSLTGPTNEKLFF; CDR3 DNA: TGTGCCAGCAGCCTGACAGGGCCAACTAATGAAAAACTGTTTTTT
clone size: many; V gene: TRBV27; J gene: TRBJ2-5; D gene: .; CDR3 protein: CASRPPDGRTQYF; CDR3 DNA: TGTGCCAGCAGGCCCCCGGACGGCCGGACCCAGTACTTC
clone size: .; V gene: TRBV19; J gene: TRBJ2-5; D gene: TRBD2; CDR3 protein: CASSPIAGGETQYF; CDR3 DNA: TGTGCCAGTAGTCCAATAGCGGGAGGAGAGACCCAGTACTTC
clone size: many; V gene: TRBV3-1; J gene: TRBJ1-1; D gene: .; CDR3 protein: CASSSSVDTEAFF; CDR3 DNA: TGTGCCAGCAGCTCATCTGTGGACACTGAAGCTTTCTTT
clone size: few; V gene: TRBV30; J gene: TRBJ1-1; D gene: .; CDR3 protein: CAWSHAQANTEAFF; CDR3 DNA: TGTGCCTGGAGTCACGCGCAGGCGAACACTGAAGCTTTCTTT
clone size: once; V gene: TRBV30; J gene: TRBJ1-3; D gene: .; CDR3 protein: CAWRLRTFSGSTIYF; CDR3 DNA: TGTGCCTGGAGACTAAGGACGTTCTCTGGAAGCACCATATATTTT
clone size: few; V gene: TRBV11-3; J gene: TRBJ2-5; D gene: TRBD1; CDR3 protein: CASSSGTGAPGRETQYF; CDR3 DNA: TGTGCCAGCAGCTCAGGGACAGGGGCCCCTGGTCGAGAGACCCAGTACTTC
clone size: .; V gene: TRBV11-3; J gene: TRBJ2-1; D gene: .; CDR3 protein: CAGSLNSPGNEQFF; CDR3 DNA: TGTGCCGGCAGCTTAAACTCCCCTGGCAATGAGCAGTTCTTC
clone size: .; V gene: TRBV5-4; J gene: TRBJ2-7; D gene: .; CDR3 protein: CASSFMAGLSYEQYF; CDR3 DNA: TGTGCCAGCAGCTTCATGGCGGGGCTCTCCTACGAGCAGTACTTC
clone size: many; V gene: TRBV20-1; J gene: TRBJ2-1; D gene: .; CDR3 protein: CSATDPTLNDPDEQFF; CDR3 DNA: TGCAGTGCGACGGACCCCACCCTCAACGATCCGGATGAGCAGTTCTTC
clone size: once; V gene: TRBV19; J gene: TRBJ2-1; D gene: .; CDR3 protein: CASREWGNEGEQFF; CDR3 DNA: TGTGCCAGTAGAGAGTGGGGTAATGAAGGTGAGCAGTTCTTC
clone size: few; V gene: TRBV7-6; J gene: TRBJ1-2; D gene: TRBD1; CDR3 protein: CASSFGTEDYGYTF; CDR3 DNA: TGTGCCAGCAGCTTTGGGACAGAAGACTATGGCTACACCTTC
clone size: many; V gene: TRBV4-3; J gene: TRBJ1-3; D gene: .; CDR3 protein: CASSQDSGGSSGNTIYF; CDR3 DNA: TGCGCCAGCAGCCAAGATTCTGGTGGGAGCTCTGGAAACACCATATATTTT